The T cell receptor beta chain under discussion was sequenced for a study of naive and memory T cell subsets. Overnight CMV lysate stimulation of fresh PBMCs defined donor CMV status by CD4+ IFNgamma. Cells stained for CD3, CD4, CD8, CD45RA, CD27 and viability were sorted into four CD45RA/CD27 subsets. In germline, CDR1 is SNHLY, CDR2 FYNNEI. The CDR3 extends over 15 amino acids. Trimming shortened V by 2 bases and J by 3 bases, and 10 bases separated the two germline ends. Both TRBC1 and TRBC2 were covered by a beta constant-region primer of two equimolar oligonucleotides. Four rounds of PCR amplified the ligated cDNA using nested alpha and beta constant-region primers plus SP2. One entry per CDR3 protein results from TCRdb running MiXCR on the UMI-ligation and nested PCR reads. The sample holds fewer than 40,000 distinct CDR3 sequences, about an eighth seen once.

This clonotype was obtained from a human donor in good health. The sample taken for sequencing was effector memory CD4+ T cells from blood. Described subset: effector memory, CD45RA- CD27-. The chain carries TRBV2 and TRBJ2-2; D perhaps matches TRBD2 (5 bases). The CDR3 DNA reads TGTGCCAGCAGTGAAAAGTCGGGGTACACCGGGGAGCTGTTTTTT. This codes for CASSEKSGYTGELFF.